These 27 T cell receptor beta chains share one sample of origin, sequenced in a study of cytomegalovirus exposure and HLA in healthy donors. Sequencing was performed with immunoSEQ multiplex PCR; in TCRdb, only in-frame clones are kept and a portion is missing. The sample yields hundreds of thousands of clones, around 87% seen once. The sample taken for sequencing was PBMCs. Source of these receptors: a man aged 18 to 35 in good health and CMV-seronegative.

The chain employs TRBV27 and TRBJ2-1, with TRBD1 matching over 8 bases. The CDR3 spans 15 residues. With 5 bases clipped from V and 6 bases from J, the junction kept 9 bases outside the gene matches. Germline values: CDR1 MNHEY, CDR2 SMNVEV (reference sequence). The CDR3 DNA follows: TGTGCCAGCAGTAAGGACAGGGCTCTCGTCAATGAGCAGTTCTTC. It translates to CASSKDRALVNEQFF.

The chain couples TRBV7-9 to TRBJ2-3; TRBD2 might be the D (6 bases). Germline loops: CDR1 SEHNR, CDR2 FQNEAQ (reference sequence). V was cut by 0 bases and J by 12 bases, with 13 bases left in between. This CDR3 is 13 amino acids long. CDR3 sequence (DNA): TGTGCCAGCAGCTTAGCGCAATGGGAGGTTCAGTATTTT. It encodes CASSLAQWEVQYF.

The chain recombines TRBV28 with TRBJ2-4; 16 bases match TRBD2. CDR1 and CDR2 from the germline V gene are MDHEN and SYDVKM. J was trimmed by 7 bases and V by 5 bases; bases with no gene match: 23. The CDR3 consists of 22 residues. CDR3 protein: CASSPQPGLAGGHGVEENIQYF. CDR3 DNA sequence: TGTGCCAGCAGTCCTCAACCGGGACTAGCGGGAGGGCACGGGGTAGAGGAGAACATTCAGTACTTC. The full variable domain, rest sourced from reference TRBV28 and TRBJ2-4, is DVKVTQSSRYLVKRTGEKVFLECVQDMDHENMFWYRQDPGLGLRLIYFSYDVKMKEKGDIPEGYSVSREKKERFSLILESASTNQTSMYLCASSPQPGLAGGHGVEENIQYFGAGTRLSVL.

The chain employs TRBV7-2 and TRBJ1-2; D is ambiguous. The CDR3 runs to 14 residues. V lost 5 bases and J lost 0, with 10 bases in between. Germline V gives CDR1 SGHTA, CDR2 FQGNSA. This chain's CDR3 is CASSAGISNYGYTF. The DNA for the CDR3 is TGTGCCAGCAGCGCGGGGATTTCTAACTATGGCTACACCTTC.

The V and J genes are TRBV29-1 and TRBJ1-1; D is possibly TRBD1 (6 bases). Germline V CDR1 and CDR2: SQVTM, ANQGSEA. CDR3 size: 12 residues. CDR3 nucleotides: TGCAGTGGACAGAACTGGAACACTGAAGCTTTCTTT. Residues: CSGQNWNTEAFF.

V is TRBV7-6 and J is TRBJ2-2; D is unclear. Germline V lookup: CDR1 SGHVS, CDR2 FNYEAQ. V was shortened by 1 base and J by 7 bases, with 7 bases between the two germline ends. The CDR3 contains 13 residues. CDR3: CASSLERVGELFF. The DNA of the CDR3 is TGTGCCAGCAGCTTAGAACGCGTCGGGGAGCTGTTTTTT.

The CDR3 spells CASCVYEQFF. The CDR3 DNA is TGCGCCAGTTGCGTGTATGAGCAGTTCTTC. The gene calls are TRBV10-1 and TRBJ2-1; no firm D call. V shed 9 bases and J shed 8 bases, with 8 bases lying between them. Germline CDR1 WNHNN, CDR2 SYGVQD (reference sequence). The CDR3 totals 10 residues.

The chain uses TRBV5-4 and TRBJ1-1, with a tentative D call TRBD1 (5 bases). Trimming took 2 bases from V and 1 from J, leaving 6 bases between them. The CDR3 consists of 13 residues. Germline lookup yields CDR1 SGHNT and CDR2 YYREEE (reference sequence). The CDR3 DNA sequence: TGTGCCAGCAGCTTCGGGGGGAACACTGAAGCTTTCTTT. Its protein product is CASSFGGNTEAFF.

Note on this clone: This sample also contains other DNA sequences that code for the same CDR3. This chain links TRBV5-4 with TRBJ2-6; possible D gene TRBD1, 7 bases. CDR3 length: 15 residues. Germline CDR1 is SGHNT and CDR2 is YYREEE (reference sequence). V was pared by 5 bases and J by 1 base, with 10 bases between. The DNA of the CDR3 is TGTGCCAGCAGTTCAGGGGGGTCTGGGGCCAACGTCCTGACTTTC. Its translation is CASSSGGSGANVLTF.

The chain is built from TRBV11-2 and TRBJ2-5; D remains ambiguous. Germline CDR1 reads SGHAT; CDR2 reads FQNNGV. The CDR3 totals 14 residues. The V end lost 1 base, the J end lost 2 bases, and 8 bases lay between the germline ends. The CDR3 spells CASSLGGIQETQYF. The CDR3 bases are TGTGCCAGCAGCTTAGGTGGCATACAAGAGACCCAGTACTTC.

The chain carries TRBV28 and TRBJ2-7; no definite D call. Trimming removed 3 bases at V and 1 base at J, with 7 bases between. Germline values: CDR1 MDHEN, CDR2 SYDVKM. The CDR3 has 13 amino acids. The CDR3 coding sequence is TGTGCCAGCAGTTTTGGCAATTCCTACGAGCAGTACTTC. Translated, it gives CASSFGNSYEQYF.

The chain carries TRBV19 and TRBJ1-5; D unresolved. The CDR3 has 14 amino acids. The germline V and J ends were trimmed by 4 bases and 7 bases, with 14 bases remaining between them. Germline V lookup: CDR1 LNHDA, CDR2 SQIVND (reference sequence). The CDR3 loop is CASSTHGIEQPQHF. The CDR3 DNA is TGTGCCAGTAGTACGCACGGGATAGAGCAGCCCCAGCATTTT. The full variable domain, with the rest looked up from reference TRBV19 and TRBJ1-5, is DGGITQSPKYLFRKEGQNVTLSCEQNLNHDAMYWYRQDPGQGLRLIYYSQIVNDFQKGDIAEGYSVSREKKESFPLTVTSAQKNPTAFYLCASSTHGIEQPQHFGDGTRLSIL.

This clone was counted only a few times. This chain joins TRBV7-6 and TRBJ2-7, with 7 positions matching TRBD2. Per the germline V gene, CDR1 is SGHVS and CDR2 is FNYEAQ. CDR3 length: 14 residues. V lost 7 bases to trimming and J lost 4 bases; unmatched junction nucleotides: 10. The CDR3 loop reads CASTSREAMYEQYF. CDR3 bases: TGTGCCAGCACGTCACGGGAGGCCATGTACGAGCAGTACTTC.

The gene calls are TRBV7-9 and TRBJ2-7, with TRBD1 as a possible D gene (5 bases). The V and J ends lost 4 bases and 7 bases respectively, with 20 bases between them. This CDR3 is 15 amino acids long. Germline-derived CDR1 and CDR2 are SEHNR and FQNEAQ (reference sequence). The CDR3 nucleotides read TGTGCCAGCAGCTCGACAGATGAGGATATGAGGGAGCAGTACTTC. It is translated as CASSSTDEDMREQYF.

This clone has more than one count but fewer than ten. The chain couples TRBV28 to TRBJ1-4; D is perhaps TRBD1 (6 bases). Germline V gene sequence: CDR1 MDHEN, CDR2 SYDVKM. Trimming pared 7 bases from V and 5 bases from J, leaving 17 bases between. The CDR3 has 15 amino acids. CDR3 in DNA: TGTGCCAGCACCGCCCCGGCAGGGGAGAATGAAAAACTGTTTTTT. Its protein product is CASTAPAGENEKLFF. Full variable domain (remainder filled in from reference TRBV28 and TRBJ1-4): DVKVTQSSRYLVKRTGEKVFLECVQDMDHENMFWYRQDPGLGLRLIYFSYDVKMKEKGDIPEGYSVSREKKERFSLILESASTNQTSMYLCASTAPAGENEKLFFGSGTQLSVL.

The gene calls are TRBV27 and TRBJ1-1; 7 bases are a match to TRBD1. The CDR3 sequence is 15 residues long. Germline CDR1 is MNHEY and CDR2 is SMNVEV (reference sequence). Losses at the gene ends were 4 bases for V and 1 base for J; bases not matched to a gene: 6. The CDR3 coding sequence is TGTGCCAGCAGTTCCAAGACAGGGCGGAACACTGAAGCTTTCTTT. Its translation is CASSSKTGRNTEAFF.

The chain links TRBV4-2 to TRBJ2-3, with unresolved D. Germline V lookup: CDR1 LGHNA, CDR2 YNFKEQ. There are 12 residues in the CDR3. Trimming stripped 0 bases from V and 7 bases from J, with 5 bases between. The CDR3 coding sequence is TGTGCCAGCAGCCAAGAACTAAATACGCAGTATTTT. Translated, it gives CASSQELNTQYF.

This chain joins TRBV6-5 and TRBJ1-2; no definite D call. V lost 6 bases, J lost 1 base, and 12 bases lay in between. CDR3 length: 14 amino acids. Germline loops: CDR1 MNHEY, CDR2 SVGAGI. The CDR3 DNA follows: TGTGCCAGCAGCCGTGGACTGATTAACTATGGCTACACCTTC. It translates to CASSRGLINYGYTF.

This clone was seen only once. The J gene is TRBJ1-2, the V gene TRBV27, with 10 bases identical to TRBD1. J gave up 8 bases and V 3 bases, and 6 bases lay outside the gene matches. Germline V gene lookup returns CDR1 MNHEY and CDR2 SMNVEV (reference sequence). This CDR3 comprises 14 residues. This chain's CDR3 is CASSFATGGSGYTF. Here the CDR3 DNA reads TGTGCCAGCAGTTTCGCGACAGGGGGCTCGGGCTACACCTTC.

This chain uses TRBV4-1 with TRBJ2-1, with 9 positions matching TRBD1. The CDR3 extends over 17 amino acids. CDR1 is MGHRA and CDR2 is YSYEKL in the germline V gene. The ends lost 0 bases at V and 2 bases at J; junction bases unmatched: 5. The CDR3, as DNA: TGCGCCAGCAGCCAAGATCTGGGACAGGGCGCCTACAATGAGCAGTTCTTC. As protein: CASSQDLGQGAYNEQFF.

This chain uses TRBV28 with TRBJ1-2, with 8 bases lining up with TRBD1. The CDR3 length is 14 residues. In germline, CDR1 is MDHEN, CDR2 SYDVKM. The V and J ends lost 6 bases and 8 bases, in that order; junction bases with no gene match: 11. The CDR3 nucleotides are TGTGCCAGCAGCTCCCGACGGACAGGGCTCGGCTACACCTTC. Protein: CASSSRRTGLGYTF.

V gene TRBV2 combines with J gene TRBJ2-1; 13 bases fit TRBD2. Germline V gene sequence: CDR1 SNHLY, CDR2 FYNNEI. The CDR3 contains 16 residues. With 7 bases clipped from V and 7 bases from J, the junction kept 10 bases outside the gene matches. Here the CDR3 reads CASKSRLAGGENEQFF. Written as DNA, the CDR3 is TGTGCCAGCAAGTCGAGACTAGCGGGAGGTGAAAATGAGCAGTTCTTC.

The chain combines TRBV2 with TRBJ1-1; no reliable D call. This CDR3 has 11 residues. Trimming removed 8 bases at V and 10 bases at J, with 14 bases between. Germline CDR1 and CDR2: SNHLY and FYNNEI. The CDR3, as DNA: TGTGCCAGCTCACCCTTAACGGGAGCTTTCTTT. It translates to CASSPLTGAFF.

The chain uses TRBV4-1 and TRBJ1-5, with D possibly matching TRBD1 (6 bases). Trimming stripped 0 bases from V and 0 bases from J, with 21 bases between. Germline V gives CDR1 MGHRA, CDR2 YSYEKL. There are 20 residues in the CDR3. The DNA for the CDR3 is TGCGCCAGCAGCCAAGAGTGGGCAGGGGAAAGGGCGGGTAGCAATCAGCCCCAGCATTTT. Translating it yields CASSQEWAGERAGSNQPQHF.

This CDR3 reads CASTRWSGQIYEQYF. Written as DNA, the CDR3 is TGTGCCAGCACCCGGTGGTCCGGACAGATCTACGAGCAGTACTTC. J is TRBJ2-7 and V is TRBV7-8; possibly TRBD1 for D (6 bases). V was cut by 7 bases and J by 3 bases, with 19 bases left in between. CDR3 length: 15 residues. Per the germline V gene, CDR1 is SGHVS and CDR2 is FQNEAQ. The complete variable domain, with remaining parts taken from reference TRBV7-8 and TRBJ2-7, reads GAGVSQSPRYKVAKRGQDVALRCDPISGHVSLFWYQQALGQGPEFLTYFQNEAQLDKSGLPSDRFFAERPEGSVSTLKIQRTQQEDSAVYLCASTRWSGQIYEQYFGPGTRLTVT.

The V gene is TRBV27, the J gene TRBJ1-4; the match to TRBD1 covers 7 bases. With V trimmed by 5 bases and J by 4 bases, 7 bases remained unmatched. Germline values: CDR1 MNHEY, CDR2 SMNVEV (reference sequence). The CDR3 has 15 residues. CDR3 protein: CASSMTGIVNEKLFF. CDR3 nucleotides: TGTGCCAGCAGTATGACAGGGATTGTTAATGAAAAACTGTTTTTT.

This rearrangement joins TRBV4-3 to TRBJ1-1; tentatively, D is TRBD1 (5 bases). The V end was cut by 0 bases, the J end by 10 bases, with 12 bases between. Germline CDR1 and CDR2: LGHNA and YSLEER. This CDR3 has 13 amino acids. CDR3 sequence reads: CASSQETGRLAFF. The CDR3, as DNA: TGCGCCAGCAGCCAAGAAACAGGCCGCTTAGCTTTCTTT.